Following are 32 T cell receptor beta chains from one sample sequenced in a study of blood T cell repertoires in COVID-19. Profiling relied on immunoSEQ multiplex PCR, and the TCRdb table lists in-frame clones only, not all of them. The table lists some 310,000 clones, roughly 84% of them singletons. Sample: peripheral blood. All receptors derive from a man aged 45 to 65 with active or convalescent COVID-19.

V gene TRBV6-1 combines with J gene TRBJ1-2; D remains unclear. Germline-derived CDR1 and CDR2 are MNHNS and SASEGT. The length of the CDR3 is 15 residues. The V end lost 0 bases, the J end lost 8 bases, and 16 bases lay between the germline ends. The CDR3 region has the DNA TGTGCCAGCAGTGAAGCGCCGGGGTCTCCGAGGGGCTACACCTTC. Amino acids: CASSEAPGSPRGYTF.

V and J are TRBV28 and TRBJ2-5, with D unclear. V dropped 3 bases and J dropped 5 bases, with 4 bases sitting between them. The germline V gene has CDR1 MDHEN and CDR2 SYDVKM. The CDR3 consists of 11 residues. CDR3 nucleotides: TGTGCCAGCAGTTTCCTTGAGACCCAGTACTTC. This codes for CASSFLETQYF. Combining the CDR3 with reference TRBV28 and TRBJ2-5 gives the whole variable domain DVKVTQSSRYLVKRTGEKVFLECVQDMDHENMFWYRQDPGLGLRLIYFSYDVKMKEKGDIPEGYSVSREKKERFSLILESASTNQTSMYLCASSFLETQYFGPGTRLLVL.

CDR3 DNA sequence: TGTGCCTGGAGTACAGGCAATAGCAATCAGCCCCAGCATTTT. Translating it yields CAWSTGNSNQPQHF. The chain links TRBV30 to TRBJ1-5; TRBD1 might be the D (5 bases). Looked up from germline, CDR1 is GTSNPN and CDR2 is SVGIG (reference sequence). The CDR3 length is 14 residues. V lost 2 bases, J lost 0 bases, and 8 bases lay in between. The entire variable domain, with the rest obtained from reference TRBV30 and TRBJ1-5, is as follows: SQTIHQWPATLVQPVGSPLSLECTVEGTSNPNLYWYRQAAGRGLQLLFYSVGIGQISSEVPQNLSASRPQDRQFILSSKKLLLSDSGFYLCAWSTGNSNQPQHFGDGTRLSIL.

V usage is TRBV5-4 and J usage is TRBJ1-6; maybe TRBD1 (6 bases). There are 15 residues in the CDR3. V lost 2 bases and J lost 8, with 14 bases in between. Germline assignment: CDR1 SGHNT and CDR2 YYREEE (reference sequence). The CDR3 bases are TGTGCCAGCAGCTTCCGAACAGGGTTTGATTCACCCCTCCACTTT. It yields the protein CASSFRTGFDSPLHF.

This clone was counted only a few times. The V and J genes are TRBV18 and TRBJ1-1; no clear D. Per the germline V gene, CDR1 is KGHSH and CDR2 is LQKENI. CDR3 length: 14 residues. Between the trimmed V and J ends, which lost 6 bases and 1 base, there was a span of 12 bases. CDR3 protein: CASSLGLPNTEAFF. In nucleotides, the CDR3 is TGTGCCAGCTCTCTCGGACTGCCGAACACTGAAGCTTTCTTT.

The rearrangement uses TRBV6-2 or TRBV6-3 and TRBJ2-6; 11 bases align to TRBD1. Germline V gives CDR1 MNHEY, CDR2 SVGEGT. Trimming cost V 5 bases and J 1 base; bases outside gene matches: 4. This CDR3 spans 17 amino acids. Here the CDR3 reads CASSGDRGTSGANVLTF. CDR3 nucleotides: TGTGCCAGCAGTGGGGACAGGGGGACATCTGGGGCCAACGTCCTGACTTTC.

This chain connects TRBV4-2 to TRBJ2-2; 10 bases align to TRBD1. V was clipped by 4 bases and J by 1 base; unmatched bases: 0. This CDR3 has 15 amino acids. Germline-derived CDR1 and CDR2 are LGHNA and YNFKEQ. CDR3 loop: CASSRDRGNTGELFF. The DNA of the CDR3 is TGTGCCAGCAGCCGGGACAGGGGGAACACCGGGGAGCTGTTTTTT.

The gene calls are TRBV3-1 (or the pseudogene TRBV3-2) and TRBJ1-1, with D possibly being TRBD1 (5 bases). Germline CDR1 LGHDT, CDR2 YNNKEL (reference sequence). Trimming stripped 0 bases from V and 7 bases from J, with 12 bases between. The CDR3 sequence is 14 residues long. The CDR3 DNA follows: TGTGCCAGCAGCCAAGAATTGGGGGGAGGTGAAGCTTTCTTT. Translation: CASSQELGGGEAFF.

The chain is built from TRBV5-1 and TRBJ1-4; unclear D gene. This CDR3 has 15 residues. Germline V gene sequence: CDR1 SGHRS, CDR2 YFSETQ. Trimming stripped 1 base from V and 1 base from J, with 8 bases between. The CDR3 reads CASSLSPVTNEKLFF. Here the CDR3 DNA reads TGCGCCAGCAGCTTGTCGCCAGTAACTAATGAAAAACTGTTTTTT. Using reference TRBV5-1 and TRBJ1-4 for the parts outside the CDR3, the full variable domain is KAGVTQTPRYLIKTRGQQVTLSCSPISGHRSVSWYQQTPGQGLQFLFEYFSETQRNKGNFPGRFSGRQFSNSRSEMNVSTLELGDSALYLCASSLSPVTNEKLFFGSGTQLSVL.

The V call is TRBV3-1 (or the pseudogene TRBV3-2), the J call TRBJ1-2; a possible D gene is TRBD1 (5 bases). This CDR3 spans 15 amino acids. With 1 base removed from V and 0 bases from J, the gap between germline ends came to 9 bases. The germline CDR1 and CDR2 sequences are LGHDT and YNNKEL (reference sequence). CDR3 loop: CASSQVGVANYGYTF. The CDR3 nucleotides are TGTGCCAGCAGCCAAGTAGGGGTAGCTAACTATGGCTACACCTTC.

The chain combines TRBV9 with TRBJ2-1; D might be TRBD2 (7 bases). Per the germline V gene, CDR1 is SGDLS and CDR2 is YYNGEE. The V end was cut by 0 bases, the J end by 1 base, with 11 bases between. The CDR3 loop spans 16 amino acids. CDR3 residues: CASSVGGGPSYNEQFF. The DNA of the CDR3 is TGTGCCAGCAGCGTAGGCGGGGGCCCTTCCTACAATGAGCAGTTCTTC.

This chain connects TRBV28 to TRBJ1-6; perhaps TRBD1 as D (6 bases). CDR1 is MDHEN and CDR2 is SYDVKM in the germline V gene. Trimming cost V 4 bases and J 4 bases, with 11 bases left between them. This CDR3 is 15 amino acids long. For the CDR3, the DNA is TGTGCCAGCAGTTCCCTGGGGGCTTATAATTCACCCCTCCACTTT. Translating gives CASSSLGAYNSPLHF.

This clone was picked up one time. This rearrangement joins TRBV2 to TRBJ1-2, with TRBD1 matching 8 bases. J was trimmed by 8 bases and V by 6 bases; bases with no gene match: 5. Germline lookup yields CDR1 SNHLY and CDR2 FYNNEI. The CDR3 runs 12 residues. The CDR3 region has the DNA TGTGCCAGCAGCCAACAGGGGGGCGGCTACACCTTC. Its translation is CASSQQGGGYTF. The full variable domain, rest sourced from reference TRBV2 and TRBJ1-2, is EPEVTQTPSHQVTQMGQEVILRCVPISNHLYFYWYRQILGQKVEFLVSFYNNEISEKSEIFDDQFSVERPDGSNFTLKIRSTKLEDSAMYFCASSQQGGGYTFGSGTRLTVV.

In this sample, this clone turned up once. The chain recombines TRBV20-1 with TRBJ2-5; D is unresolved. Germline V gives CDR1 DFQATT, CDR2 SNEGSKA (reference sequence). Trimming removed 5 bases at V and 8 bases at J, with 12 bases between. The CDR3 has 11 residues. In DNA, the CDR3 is TGCAGTGCTCTCTTAACACCCACCCAGTACTTC. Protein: CSALLTPTQYF.

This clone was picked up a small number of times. In DNA form, the CDR3 reads TGTGCCAGTAGTATAGGGCAAAGGGGGTATAGCAATCAGCCCCAGCATTTT. Protein: CASSIGQRGYSNQPQHF. The genes are TRBV19 and TRBJ1-5; maybe TRBD1 (6 bases). Germline CDR1 reads LNHDA; CDR2 reads SQIVND (reference sequence). The CDR3 sequence is 17 residues long. V lost 1 base and J 0 bases, leaving 13 bases between the germline ends.

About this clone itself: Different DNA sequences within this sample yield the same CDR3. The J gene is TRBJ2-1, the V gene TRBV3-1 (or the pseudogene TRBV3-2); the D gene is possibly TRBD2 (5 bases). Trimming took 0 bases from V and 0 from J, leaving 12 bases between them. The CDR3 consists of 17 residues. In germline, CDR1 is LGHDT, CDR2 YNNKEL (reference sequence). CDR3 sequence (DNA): TGTGCCAGCAGCCAAGATCTCGGCGGGTACTCCTACAATGAGCAGTTCTTC. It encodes CASSQDLGGYSYNEQFF.

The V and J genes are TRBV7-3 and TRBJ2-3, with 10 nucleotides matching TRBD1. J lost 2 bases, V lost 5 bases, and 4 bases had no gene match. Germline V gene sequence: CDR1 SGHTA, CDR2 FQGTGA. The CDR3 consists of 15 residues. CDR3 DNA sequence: TGTGCCAGCAGCCAGACAGGGGGCTACACAGATACGCAGTATTTT. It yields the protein CASSQTGGYTDTQYF.

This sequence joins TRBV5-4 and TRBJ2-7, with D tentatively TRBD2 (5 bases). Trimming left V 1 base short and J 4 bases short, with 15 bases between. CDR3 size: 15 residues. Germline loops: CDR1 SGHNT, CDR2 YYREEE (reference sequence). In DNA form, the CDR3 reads TGTGCCAGCAGCTTGCAGACGGGGTTACTATACGAGCAGTACTTC. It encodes CASSLQTGLLYEQYF.

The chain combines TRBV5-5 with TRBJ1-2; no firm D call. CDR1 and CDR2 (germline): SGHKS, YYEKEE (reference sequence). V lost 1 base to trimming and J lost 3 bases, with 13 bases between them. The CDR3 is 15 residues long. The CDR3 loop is CASSLRASEDYGYTF. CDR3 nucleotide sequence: TGTGCCAGCAGCTTGCGGGCGTCGGAGGACTATGGCTACACCTTC.

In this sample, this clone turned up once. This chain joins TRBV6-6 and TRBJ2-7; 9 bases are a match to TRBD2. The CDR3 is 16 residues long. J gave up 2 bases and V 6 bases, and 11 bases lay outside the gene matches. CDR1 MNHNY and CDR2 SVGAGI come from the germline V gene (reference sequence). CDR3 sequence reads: CASSAPGLAGTYEQYF. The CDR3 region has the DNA TGTGCCAGCAGCGCCCCGGGGCTAGCGGGGACCTACGAGCAGTACTTC.

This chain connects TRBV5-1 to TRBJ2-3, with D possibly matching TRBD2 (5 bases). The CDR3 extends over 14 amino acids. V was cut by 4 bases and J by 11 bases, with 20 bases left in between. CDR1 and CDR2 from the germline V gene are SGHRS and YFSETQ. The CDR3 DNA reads TGCGCCAGCAGCGCTCGGACGGAGGACTTGGTGCAGTATTTT. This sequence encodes CASSARTEDLVQYF.

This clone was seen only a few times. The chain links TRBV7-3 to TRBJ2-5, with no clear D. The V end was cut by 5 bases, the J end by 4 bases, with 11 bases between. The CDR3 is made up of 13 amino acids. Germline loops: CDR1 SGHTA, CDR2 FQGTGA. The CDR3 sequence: CASSVTRRETQYF. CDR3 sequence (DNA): TGTGCCAGCAGCGTCACGCGGAGAGAGACCCAGTACTTC.

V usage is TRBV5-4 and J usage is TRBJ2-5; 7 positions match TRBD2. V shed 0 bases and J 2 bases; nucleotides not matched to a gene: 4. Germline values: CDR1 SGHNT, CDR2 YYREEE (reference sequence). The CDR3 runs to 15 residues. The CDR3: CASSLGGGGQETQYF. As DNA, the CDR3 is TGTGCCAGCAGCTTGGGTGGGGGAGGGCAAGAGACCCAGTACTTC.

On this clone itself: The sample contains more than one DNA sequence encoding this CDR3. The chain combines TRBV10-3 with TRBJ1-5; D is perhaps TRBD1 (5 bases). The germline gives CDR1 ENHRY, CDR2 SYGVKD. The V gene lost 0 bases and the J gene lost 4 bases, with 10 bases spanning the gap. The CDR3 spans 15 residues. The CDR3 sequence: CAISESSRENQPQHF. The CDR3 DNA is TGTGCCATCAGTGAGTCAAGCAGGGAAAATCAGCCCCAGCATTTT.

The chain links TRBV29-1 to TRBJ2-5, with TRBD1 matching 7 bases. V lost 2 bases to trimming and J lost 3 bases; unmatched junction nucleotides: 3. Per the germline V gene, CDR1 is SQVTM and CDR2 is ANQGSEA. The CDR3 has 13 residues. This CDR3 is CSVERQGEETQYF. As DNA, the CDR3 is TGCAGCGTTGAAAGGCAGGGGGAAGAGACCCAGTACTTC.

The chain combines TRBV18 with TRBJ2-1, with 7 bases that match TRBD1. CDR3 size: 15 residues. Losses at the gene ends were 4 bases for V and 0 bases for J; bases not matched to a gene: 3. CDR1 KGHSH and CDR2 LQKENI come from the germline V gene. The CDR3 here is CASSHRGSSYNEQFF. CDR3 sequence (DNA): TGTGCCAGCTCACACAGGGGCAGCTCCTACAATGAGCAGTTCTTC.

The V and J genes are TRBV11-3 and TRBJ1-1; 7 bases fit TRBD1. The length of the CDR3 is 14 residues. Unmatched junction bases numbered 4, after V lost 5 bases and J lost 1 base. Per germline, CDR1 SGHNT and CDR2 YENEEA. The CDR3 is CASSPGGSNTEAFF. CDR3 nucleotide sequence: TGTGCCAGCAGCCCAGGGGGTTCGAACACTGAAGCTTTCTTT.

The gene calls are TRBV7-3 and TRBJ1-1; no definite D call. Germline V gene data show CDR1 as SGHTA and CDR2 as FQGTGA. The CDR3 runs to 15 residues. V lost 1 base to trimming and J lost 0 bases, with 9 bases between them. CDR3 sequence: CASSLNPTMNTEAFF. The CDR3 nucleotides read TGTGCCAGCAGCTTAAACCCGACAATGAACACTGAAGCTTTCTTT.

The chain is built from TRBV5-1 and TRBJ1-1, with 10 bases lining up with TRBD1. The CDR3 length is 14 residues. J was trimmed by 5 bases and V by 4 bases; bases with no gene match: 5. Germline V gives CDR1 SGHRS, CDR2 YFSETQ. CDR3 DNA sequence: TGCGCCAGCAGCGCTGCGGGACAGGGGACTGAAGCTTTCTTT. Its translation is CASSAAGQGTEAFF. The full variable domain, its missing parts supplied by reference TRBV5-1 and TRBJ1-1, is KAGVTQTPRYLIKTRGQQVTLSCSPISGHRSVSWYQQTPGQGLQFLFEYFSETQRNKGNFPGRFSGRQFSNSRSEMNVSTLELGDSALYLCASSAAGQGTEAFFGQGTRLTVV.

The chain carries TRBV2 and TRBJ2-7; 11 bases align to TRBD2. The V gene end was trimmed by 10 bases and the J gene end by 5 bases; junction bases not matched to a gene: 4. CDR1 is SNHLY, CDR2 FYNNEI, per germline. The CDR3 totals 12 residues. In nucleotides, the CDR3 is TGTGCCATCTCGGGACTAGCGGACGAGCAGTACTTC. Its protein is CAISGLADEQYF.

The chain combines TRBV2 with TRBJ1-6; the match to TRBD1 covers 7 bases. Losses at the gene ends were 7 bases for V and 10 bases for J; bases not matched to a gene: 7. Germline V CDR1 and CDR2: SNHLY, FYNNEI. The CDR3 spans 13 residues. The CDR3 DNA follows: TGTGCCAGCAACCCCAACAGGGGCTCACCCCTCCACTTT. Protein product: CASNPNRGSPLHF.

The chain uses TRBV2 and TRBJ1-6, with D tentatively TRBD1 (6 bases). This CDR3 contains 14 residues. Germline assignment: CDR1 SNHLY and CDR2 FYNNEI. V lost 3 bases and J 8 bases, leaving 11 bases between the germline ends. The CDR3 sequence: CASSDTGTHSPLHF. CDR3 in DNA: TGTGCCAGCAGTGATACCGGGACACATTCACCCCTCCACTTT.